The rows below give T cell receptor beta chains drawn from one sample of a study of blood T cell repertoires in COVID-19. Clones were sequenced by immunoSEQ multiplex PCR, and TCRdb holds only the in-frame ones, with some missing. This sample has about 120,000 clones, with 85% found just once. The sequenced sample was peripheral blood. All receptors derive from a man older than 75 with acute or convalescent COVID-19. CDR3s include the opening cysteine and the closing phenylalanine or tryptophan. A D gene is named only where the DNA matches it firmly. Rows give clone size only sometimes, using once, few, many, or a class for an expanded clone.

abundance	j_gene	d_gene	v_gene	CDR3nt	CDR3aa
NA	TRBJ1-2	TRBD1	TRBV27	TGTGCCAGCAGTCCCCGGGACAGGGTCTACGGCTACACCTTC	CASSPRDRVYGYTF
NA	TRBJ2-7	NA	TRBV21-1	TGTGCCAGCAGCCCGACCCGAGACAGAGCCTACGAGCAGTACTTC	CASSPTRDRAYEQYF
NA	TRBJ2-1	NA	TRBV11-1	TGTGCCAGCAGCTTATCGAGCAATGAGCAGTTCTTC	CASSLSSNEQFF
NA	TRBJ1-6	TRBD1	TRBV5-6	TGTGCCAGCTGCCGACAGGGTAATTTGGTAATTTCACCCCTCCACTTT	CASCRQGNLVISPLHF
NA	TRBJ1-2	TRBD1	TRBV25-1	TGTGCCAGCTCAGGACAGGTCCGCTACACCTTC	CASSGQVRYTF
NA	TRBJ1-3	NA	TRBV18	TGTGCCAGCTCACCTCGAGAAGTCGGAAACACCATATATTTT	CASSPREVGNTIYF
NA	TRBJ2-1	TRBD1	TRBV5-1	TGCGCCAGCAGCTTAACAGGGGAATCCTACAATGAGCAGTTCTTC	CASSLTGESYNEQFF
once	TRBJ2-3	TRBD2	TRBV7-3	TGTGCCAGCAGCTCTTCGACTAGCGGGAGCACAGATACGCAGTATTTT	CASSSSTSGSTDTQYF
NA	TRBJ1-1	NA	TRBV3-1/TRBV3-2	TGTGCCAGCAGCCAAGATTGGGGGGGGCAGGCTTTCTTT	CASSQDWGGQAFF
NA	TRBJ1-6	TRBD1	TRBV28	TGTGCCAGCAGTTCCGCACAGACAGGGTTGCGGGTTTCCCTCCACTTT	CASSSAQTGLRVSLHF
NA	TRBJ1-4	NA	TRBV5-5	TGTGCCAGCAGTCTCTGGCGTCGGCAGGGTAATGAAAAACTGTTTTTT	CASSLWRRQGNEKLFF
NA	TRBJ1-4	TRBD1	TRBV28	TGTGCCACACGGGACAGGGGGCGGTTGGATGAAAAACTGTTTTTT	CATRDRGRLDEKLFF
NA	TRBJ2-3	TRBD2	TRBV30	TGTGCCTGGAGTGGGGCTAGCGGGGGCACAGATACGCAGTATTTT	CAWSGASGGTDTQYF
NA	TRBJ2-7	TRBD1	TRBV12-3/TRBV12-4	TGTGCCAGCAGTTTAACAGGGGAACACGAGCAGTACTTC	CASSLTGEHEQYF
NA	TRBJ1-4	TRBD1	TRBV5-1	TGCGCCAGCAGCCCGCAGGGGGGTTTCGGGGAAAAACTGTTTTTT	CASSPQGGFGEKLFF
NA	TRBJ2-1	TRBD2	TRBV5-4	TGTGCCAGCAGCACCGGGACTAGCGGGAGCTACAATGAGCAGTTCTTC	CASSTGTSGSYNEQFF
NA	TRBJ2-7	NA	TRBV10-3	TGTGCCATCAGTGAGCTAACAGGGAGCGAGCAGTACTTC	CAISELTGSEQYF
NA	TRBJ1-2	NA	TRBV9	TGTGCCAGCAGCCCCCCCCGACAGAGTTCTAACTATGGCTACACCTTC	CASSPPRQSSNYGYTF
NA	TRBJ1-1	NA	TRBV18	TGTGCCAGCTCACCCACAGTGGGGGGTGAAGCTTTCTTT	CASSPTVGGEAFF
once	TRBJ2-5	NA	TRBV9	TGTGCCAGCAGCACCCGGGGTAGCGTGCGAGAGACCCAGTACTTC	CASSTRGSVRETQYF
NA	TRBJ1-4	NA	TRBV3-1/TRBV3-2	TGTGCCAGCAGCCAAAGGGGGATGGGGGAAAAACTGTTTTTT	CASSQRGMGEKLFF
NA	TRBJ2-1	TRBD1	TRBV6-8	TGTGCCAGCAGTTACTACCGGGACAGGGGCCATGAGCAGTTCTTC	CASSYYRDRGHEQFF
NA	TRBJ1-1	NA	TRBV11-2	TGTGCCAGCAGCTATAGGGACACTTTGAACACTGAAGCTTTCTTT	CASSYRDTLNTEAFF
NA	TRBJ1-5	TRBD1	TRBV2	TGTGCCAGCAAAGGACAGGGTGGTGCCAATCAGCCCCAGCATTTT	CASKGQGGANQPQHF
NA	TRBJ1-2	TRBD1	TRBV29-1	TGCAGCGTTGATTATACCCAAGGACAGGGATCTTCTAACTATGGCTACACCTTC	CSVDYTQGQGSSNYGYTF
NA	TRBJ2-7	NA	TRBV3-1/TRBV3-2	TGTGCCAGCAGCCTGAGGGTTTCTTCCTACGAGCAGTACTTC	CASSLRVSSYEQYF
NA	TRBJ1-1	TRBD1	TRBV29-1	TGCAGCGGACGGACAGGGACGACGAACACTGAAGCTTTCTTT	CSGRTGTTNTEAFF
NA	TRBJ2-7	NA	TRBV7-2	TGTGCCAGCAGTTTCCCCGGGACTGGGAATAACGAGCAGTACTTC	CASSFPGTGNNEQYF
NA	TRBJ1-2	NA	TRBV27	TGTGCCAGCAGTAGGAGGGCCATCGATTATGGCTACACCTTC	CASSRRAIDYGYTF
NA	TRBJ2-5	TRBD1	TRBV5-4	TGTGCCAGCAGCTTGGAGGGCAGGGGGCAAGAGACCCAGTACTTC	CASSLEGRGQETQYF
NA	TRBJ2-3	TRBD1	TRBV2	TGTGCCACGAGGACAGGGTCGGCAGATACGCAGTATTTT	CATRTGSADTQYF
NA	TRBJ2-7	NA	TRBV6-5	TGTGCCAGCAGTTACTCGAACAGGGAAAGCTCCTACGAGCAGTACTTC	CASSYSNRESSYEQYF